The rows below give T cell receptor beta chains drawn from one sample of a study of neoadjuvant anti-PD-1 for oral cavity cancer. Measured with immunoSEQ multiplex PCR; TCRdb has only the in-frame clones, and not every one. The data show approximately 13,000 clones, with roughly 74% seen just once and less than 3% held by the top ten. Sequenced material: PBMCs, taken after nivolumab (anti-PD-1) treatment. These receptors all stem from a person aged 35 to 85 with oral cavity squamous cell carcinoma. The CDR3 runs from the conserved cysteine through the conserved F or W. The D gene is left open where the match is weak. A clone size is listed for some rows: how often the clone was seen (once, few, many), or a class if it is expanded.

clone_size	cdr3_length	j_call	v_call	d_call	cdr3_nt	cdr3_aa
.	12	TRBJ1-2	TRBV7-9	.	TGTGCCAGCAGTATCGGTAGCTATGGCTACACCTTC	CASSIGSYGYTF
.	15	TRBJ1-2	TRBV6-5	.	TGTGCCAGCAGTACCCAGGGAGGGGGGCCATATGGCTACACCTTC	CASSTQGGGPYGYTF
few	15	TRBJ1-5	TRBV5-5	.	TGTGCCAGCAGCTTGGGGGGACGGGACAATCAGCCCCAGCATTTT	CASSLGGRDNQPQHF
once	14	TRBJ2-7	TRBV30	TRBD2	TGTGCCTGGGCCGGACTGGCGGGAGCCCGGGAGCAGTACTTC	CAWAGLAGAREQYF
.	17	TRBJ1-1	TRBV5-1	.	TGCGCCAGCAGCTCCCACCTCGGTGGGCGCTTAGACACTGAAGCTTTCTTT	CASSSHLGGRLDTEAFF
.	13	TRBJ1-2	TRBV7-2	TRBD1	TGTGCCAGCAGCACGCGGACAGGGAAGGGCTACACCTTC	CASSTRTGKGYTF
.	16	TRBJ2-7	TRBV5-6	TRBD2	TGTGCCAGCAGCTTACCCCCTCTAGCGGGAGGGATCGAGCAGTACTTC	CASSLPPLAGGIEQYF
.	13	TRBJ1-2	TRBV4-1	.	TGCGCCAGCAGCCAAGGGTTGGGTACAGGCTACACCTTC	CASSQGLGTGYTF
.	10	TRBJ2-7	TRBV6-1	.	TGTGCCAGCAGCGATCTCACACCTATCTTC	CASSDLTPIF
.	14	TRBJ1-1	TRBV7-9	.	TGTGCCAGCAGCGATGACGGGGGGGCAAGGGAAGCTTTCTTT	CASSDDGGAREAFF
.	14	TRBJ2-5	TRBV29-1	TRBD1	TGCAGCTCTGGAGGGGGACAGGGTTTGAAGACCCAGTACTTC	CSSGGGQGLKTQYF
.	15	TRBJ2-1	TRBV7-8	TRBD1	TGTGCCAGCAGCCAGCCGGGACAGGGATACAATGAGCAGTTCTTC	CASSQPGQGYNEQFF
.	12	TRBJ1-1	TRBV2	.	TGTGCCAGCAGTGCGCTTGACACTGAAGCTTTCTTT	CASSALDTEAFF
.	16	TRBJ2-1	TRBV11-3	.	TGTGCCAGCAGCTTCGGGGGACTGAGTAGCTTCAATGAGCAGTTCTTC	CASSFGGLSSFNEQFF
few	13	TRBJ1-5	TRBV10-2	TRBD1	TGCGCCAGCAGAGGACAGGCCAATCAGCCCCAGCATTTT	CASRGQANQPQHF
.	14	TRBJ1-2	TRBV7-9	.	TGTGCCAGCAGCTTGAGCCAGACTAACTATGGCTACACCTTC	CASSLSQTNYGYTF
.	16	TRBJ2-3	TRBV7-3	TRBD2	TGTGCCAGCAGCTTCGCAGCGGGAGGGATAACAGATACGCAGTATTTT	CASSFAAGGITDTQYF
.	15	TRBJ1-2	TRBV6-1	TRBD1	TGTGCCAGCATTGGGACAGGGAATTCGCTCTATGGCTACACCTTC	CASIGTGNSLYGYTF
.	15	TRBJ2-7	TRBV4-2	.	TGTGCCAGCAGCCAAGATCCCGGACAGAGCTACGAGCAGTACTTC	CASSQDPGQSYEQYF
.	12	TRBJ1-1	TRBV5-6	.	TGTGCCAGCAGCTTACAGGGTATCGAAGCTTTCTTT	CASSLQGIEAFF
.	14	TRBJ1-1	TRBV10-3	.	TGTGCCATCAGTGAGGGGGGAGGTGGGACTGAAGCTTTCTTT	CAISEGGGGTEAFF
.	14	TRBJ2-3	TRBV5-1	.	TGCGCCAGCAGCTTGGGACATAACACAGATACGCAGTATTTT	CASSLGHNTDTQYF
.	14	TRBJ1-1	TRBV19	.	TGTGCCAGTAGTATCCTACCTCTGAACACTGAAGCTTTCTTT	CASSILPLNTEAFF
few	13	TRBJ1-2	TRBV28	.	TGTGCCAGCAGCCCGGGACTCCGGACTGGCTACACCTTC	CASSPGLRTGYTF
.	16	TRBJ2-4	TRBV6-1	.	TGTGCCAGCAGTGAAGTTGCGGGATTAGCCAAAAACATTCAGTACTTC	CASSEVAGLAKNIQYF
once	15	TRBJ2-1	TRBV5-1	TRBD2	TGCGCCAGCAGCTTAGGGGCTAGCGGTTACAATGAGCAGTTCTTC	CASSLGASGYNEQFF
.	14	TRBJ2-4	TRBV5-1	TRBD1	TGCGCCAGCAGCTCCGGGACAGGGGAAAACATTCAGTACTTC	CASSSGTGENIQYF
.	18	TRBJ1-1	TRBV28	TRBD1	TGTGCCAGCAGCCCCCCCCGGACAGGGGCCTACCAGATCACTGAAGCTTTCTTT	CASSPPRTGAYQITEAFF
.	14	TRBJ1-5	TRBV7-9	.	TGTGCCAGCAGCTTAGACAACTCCTATCAGCCCCAGCATTTT	CASSLDNSYQPQHF
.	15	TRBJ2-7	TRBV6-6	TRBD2	TGTGCCAGCACCGAGTCCGAGAGCGGGAGGTACGAGCAGTACTTC	CASTESESGRYEQYF
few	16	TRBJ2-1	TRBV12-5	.	TGTGCTAGTGGTTTGCCCCGGATCCGCTCCTACAATGAGCAGTTCTTC	CASGLPRIRSYNEQFF
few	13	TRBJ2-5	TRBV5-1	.	TGCGCCAGCAGCTTGGGACTAGGTGTGACCCAGTACTTC	CASSLGLGVTQYF
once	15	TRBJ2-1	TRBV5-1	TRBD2	TGCGCCAGCAGCCCGATTAGCGGGAGTTACAATGAGCAGTTCTTC	CASSPISGSYNEQFF